These 20 T cell receptor beta chains were sequenced from one sample in a study of blood T cell repertoires in COVID-19. Using immunoSEQ multiplex PCR, the repertoire was profiled, and TCRdb retains in-frame clones only, with some absent. The sample consists of about 480,000 clones, about 89% of them appearing once. Sequencing input: peripheral blood. These receptors were obtained from a woman in her 50s with COVID-19, enrolled during active disease.

V usage is TRBV10-2 and J usage is TRBJ2-2; 9 bases fit TRBD1. The CDR3 length is 15 residues. Germline CDR1 reads WSHSY; CDR2 reads SAAADI. V dropped 6 bases and J dropped 8; count of bases not matched to a gene: 10. The CDR3 sequence is CASSRDRVTLGELFF. CDR3 bases: TGCGCCAGCAGCCGGGACAGGGTCACGTTAGGGGAGCTGTTTTTT.

This clone has a single count. The chain carries TRBV15 and TRBJ1-4; D is undetermined. The CDR3 consists of 15 residues. In germline, CDR1 is LNHNV, CDR2 YYDKDF (reference sequence). V shed 3 bases and J shed 0 bases, with 8 bases lying between them. The CDR3 reads CATSRSAATNEKLFF. DNA for the CDR3: TGTGCCACCAGCAGGTCAGCGGCAACTAATGAAAAACTGTTTTTT.

Comment on this clone: The sample carries other DNA sequences with the same CDR3. The rearrangement links TRBV27 to TRBJ2-3; 7 bases are shared with TRBD1. CDR3 length: 13 amino acids. Germline-derived CDR1 and CDR2 are MNHEY and SMNVEV (reference sequence). The V and J ends lost 6 bases and 3 bases, in that order; junction bases with no gene match: 3. CDR3 region: CASRDRVTDTQYF. The CDR3 region has the DNA TGTGCCAGCAGAGACAGGGTGACAGATACGCAGTATTTT.

The chain is built from TRBV6-7 and TRBJ2-2; 9 bases match TRBD2. TRBV6-7 is designated an ORF whose function remains uncertain. The CDR3 spans 17 residues. V dropped 4 bases and J dropped 5; count of bases not matched to a gene: 11. The CDR3 sequence is CASSFGTSPINTGELFF. The CDR3 DNA reads as TGTGCCAGCAGTTTTGGGACTAGCCCGATCAATACCGGGGAGCTGTTTTTT.

The rearrangement links TRBV29-1 to TRBJ1-1, with D perhaps matching TRBD1 (6 bases). Germline CDR1 reads SQVTM; CDR2 reads ANQGSEA. The CDR3 runs to 13 residues. The ends were cut back, 6 bases at V and 4 bases at J, with 15 bases in the middle. This chain's CDR3 is CSVSSTGTTEAFF. The CDR3, as DNA: TGCAGCGTATCCTCCACAGGGACCACTGAAGCTTTCTTT.

This sequence joins TRBV11-3 and TRBJ2-1; TRBD2 agrees at 8 bases. The CDR3 has 14 residues. V lost 8 bases and J lost 5; bases outside the gene matches: 8. Germline assignment: CDR1 SGHNT and CDR2 YENEEA. Here the CDR3 DNA reads TGTGCCAGCTCTTTGGCGGGGGGCAACAATGAGCAGTTCTTC. It translates to CASSLAGGNNEQFF. Variable domain in full (rest from reference TRBV11-3 and TRBJ2-1): EAGVVQSPRYKIIEKKQPVAFWCNPISGHNTLYWYLQNLGQGPELLIRYENEEAVDDSQLPKDRFSAERLKGVDSTLKIQPAELGDSAVYLCASSLAGGNNEQFFGPGTRLTVL.

The rearrangement uses TRBV29-1 and TRBJ1-1; D is possibly TRBD1 (5 bases). Germline CDR1 and CDR2: SQVTM and ANQGSEA. The CDR3 consists of 15 residues. Trimming took off 3 bases at V and 0 bases at J, with 14 bases between the two ends. The chain's CDR3 is CSVDPAGRLNTEAFF. The DNA of the CDR3 is TGCAGCGTTGATCCCGCGGGACGGTTGAACACTGAAGCTTTCTTT.

Concerning this clone: Other DNA sequences of this sample code for an identical CDR3. The chain links TRBV9 to TRBJ2-7; TRBD2 matches at 9 bases. The CDR3 is 15 residues long. V was clipped by 0 bases and J by 2 bases; unmatched bases: 3. From germline, CDR1 is SGDLS and CDR2 YYNGEE. CDR3 loop: CASSVGSGGAYEQYF. As DNA, the CDR3 is TGTGCCAGCAGCGTAGGTAGCGGGGGTGCCTACGAGCAGTACTTC.

V usage is TRBV6-1 and J usage is TRBJ1-1; D is possibly TRBD1 (6 bases). The V and J ends lost 2 bases and 5 bases respectively, with 12 bases between them. CDR1 MNHNS and CDR2 SASEGT come from the germline V gene. The CDR3 covers 14 residues. DNA for the CDR3: TGTGCCAGCAGTGAAACTCAGGGGCAAACTGAAGCTTTCTTT. Amino acids: CASSETQGQTEAFF.

This clone was seen a single time. Other DNA sequences in this sample translate to the same CDR3. The chain is built from TRBV5-1 and TRBJ1-3, with a tentative D call TRBD1 (6 bases). The germline V gene has CDR1 SGHRS and CDR2 YFSETQ. The CDR3 runs to 16 residues. The V and J ends lost 4 bases and 0 bases respectively, with 14 bases between them. This chain's CDR3 is CASSLGQPSSGNTIYF. CDR3 in DNA: TGCGCCAGCAGCCTGGGACAACCTTCCTCTGGAAACACCATATATTTT.

The V gene is TRBV2, the J gene TRBJ1-4; the D is unclear. Germline lookup yields CDR1 SNHLY and CDR2 FYNNEI. Deletions cut 2 bases from V and 3 bases from J, with 10 bases between. The length of the CDR3 is 15 residues. The CDR3 region has the DNA TGTGCCAGCAGTGAATTCATGACTCCTAATGAAAAACTGTTTTTT. It yields the protein CASSEFMTPNEKLFF.

This chain connects TRBV5-1 to TRBJ1-3; the D is unclear. CDR1 and CDR2 from the germline V gene are SGHRS and YFSETQ. This CDR3 contains 15 residues. V lost 0 bases and J lost 3, with 10 bases in between. CDR3 sequence: CASSLGGLDGNTIYF. The DNA for the CDR3 is TGCGCCAGCAGCTTGGGAGGGCTGGATGGAAACACCATATATTTT.

The J gene is TRBJ1-1, the V gene TRBV6-4; 8 bases map to TRBD1. Per germline, CDR1 MRHNA and CDR2 SNTAGT. This CDR3 comprises 13 residues. Losses at the gene ends were 5 bases for V and 12 bases for J; bases not matched to a gene: 11. The CDR3 bases are TGTGCCAGCAGTCCCCGGACAGGGCATCAAACTTTCTTT. Its translation is CASSPRTGHQTFF.

In DNA, the CDR3 is TGTGCCAGCAGCAGAGGGGGCAGGAATCAGCCCCAGCATTTT. This gives the protein CASSRGGRNQPQHF. The chain has TRBV27 and TRBJ1-5; 7 positions agree with TRBD1. This CDR3 has 14 residues. The germline CDR1 and CDR2 sequences are MNHEY and SMNVEV (reference sequence). V lost 6 bases, J lost 4 bases, and 6 bases stayed unmatched.

J is TRBJ2-1 and V is TRBV25-1; 10 nucleotides align to TRBD2. Looked up from germline, CDR1 is MGHDK and CDR2 is SYGVNS. With V trimmed by 3 bases and J by 8 bases, 4 bases remained unmatched. There are 14 residues in the CDR3. The CDR3 DNA reads TGTGCCAGCAGTGAGGTAGCGGGGGGCGATGAGCAGTTCTTC. Translating it yields CASSEVAGGDEQFF.

J is TRBJ2-5 and V is TRBV6-6, with TRBD1 matching over 7 bases. Germline CDR1 reads MNHNY; CDR2 reads SVGAGI (reference sequence). CDR3 size: 15 residues. The junction had 10 bases not matched to a gene; V was cut back by 6 bases and J by 3 bases. The CDR3 coding sequence is TGTGCCAGCAGCCCCGGGACAGCAGAAGAAGAGACCCAGTACTTC. The encoded protein is CASSPGTAEEETQYF.

J is TRBJ1-2 and V is TRBV5-6, with a possible D match to TRBD1 (6 bases). This CDR3 has 12 amino acids. Trimming stripped 5 bases from V and 12 bases from J, with 17 bases between. The germline CDR1 and CDR2 sequences are SGHDT and YYEEEE. The CDR3 DNA reads TGTGCCAGCAGTTCATGGGACATTCTCCACACCTTC. It codes for CASSSWDILHTF.

The chain employs TRBV19 and TRBJ1-5, with 7 positions matching TRBD1. This CDR3 has 17 amino acids. Trimming took 5 bases from V and 0 from J; bases not matched to a gene: 10. In germline, CDR1 is LNHDA, CDR2 SQIVND (reference sequence). CDR3 coding DNA: TGTGCCAGTAGTGCTCCCAGGGGGACGGTTAGCAATCAGCCCCAGCATTTT. Translation: CASSAPRGTVSNQPQHF.

This clone was observed a few times. The rearrangement links TRBV29-1 to TRBJ1-1; TRBD1 matches 7 bases. CDR1 SQVTM and CDR2 ANQGSEA come from the germline V gene. Trimming at V came to 6 bases and at J to 7 bases, leaving 2 bases not matched to a gene. The CDR3 has 10 residues. CDR3 sequence: CSVGTDEAFF. Written as DNA, the CDR3 is TGCAGCGTCGGGACAGATGAAGCTTTCTTT.

The V gene is TRBV3-1 (or the pseudogene TRBV3-2), the J gene TRBJ2-5, with 8 nucleotides matching TRBD2. V shed 2 bases, J shed 4 bases, and the junction held 6 bases outside the gene matches. The CDR3 runs 15 residues. The germline gives CDR1 LGHDT, CDR2 YNNKEL (reference sequence). This CDR3 is CASSQTRGDGETQYF. The CDR3 DNA reads TGTGCCAGCAGCCAAACGCGGGGGGACGGAGAGACCCAGTACTTC.